This TCR beta chain was observed in a study of blood T cell repertoires in COVID-19. Study background: The United States, Italy and Spain provided the acute and convalescent COVID-19 samples. Sources were T cells, B-cell-depleted T cells, or PBMCs; the material itself was cDNA or gDNA.

Study processing details: Reference gene primers were amplified, and this amplification served to estimate nucleated cell counts. Sequencing was performed with immunoSEQ multiplex PCR; in TCRdb, only in-frame clones are kept and a portion is missing. That table is the source of V, J and clone size, and D and trimming were worked out from the DNA. The sample contains approximately 100,000 clones, 70% to 85% of which appear only once. Germline V gene data show CDR1 as DFQATT and CDR2 as SNEGSKA (reference sequence). The CDR3 has 17 amino acids. V lost 3 bases to trimming and J lost 0 bases, with 18 bases between them.

The chain combines TRBV20-1 with TRBJ1-5; no clear D gene. The specimen was peripheral blood. The sequence was obtained from an older man with acute or convalescent COVID-19. CDR3 loop: CSASSELSRHSNQPQHF. CDR3 sequence (DNA): TGCAGTGCTAGTTCCGAGTTGTCGCGGCATAGCAATCAGCCCCAGCATTTT.